The subject of this entry is one T cell receptor (beta chain). This sample stems from a study of blood T cell repertoires in COVID-19. CDR3 size: 17 residues. The V end lost 7 bases, the J end lost 1 base, and 20 bases lay between the germline ends. Germline V gene data show CDR1 as PRHDT and CDR2 as FYEKMQ (reference sequence). Only in-frame clones appear in the TCRdb table, and some are missing; sequencing was by immunoSEQ multiplex PCR. The sample has about 130,000 clones; under 95% are singletons. The sequence was collected from a man aged 55 to 70 with COVID-19, enrolled during active disease. The sample taken for sequencing was peripheral blood. V usage is TRBV13 and J usage is TRBJ1-5; a weak D match, TRBD1 (6 bases). In DNA form, the CDR3 reads TGTGCCAGCACCCTTCGGGGAGGGGGGCGAAGCAATCAGCCCCAGCATTTT. This translates into CASTLRGGGRSNQPQHF.